This T cell receptor beta chain was obtained from a study of glioma-infiltrating T cells after dendritic cell vaccination (dated by TCRdb to about 2016). Some background on the complete study: Of the 15 or so glioblastoma patients in the cohort, all drawn from Phase I and II dendritic cell vaccination trials, 9 were newly diagnosed and 6 had recurrent disease. Each patient was given three intradermal dendritic cell vaccine injections, spaced two weeks apart, in the arm below the axilla. In glioblastoma patients vaccinated with dendritic cells, deep sequencing of TCR beta CDR3 regions served to measure the amount of tumor-infiltrating lymphocytes and to compare repertoires between tumor and blood. Survival after dendritic cell vaccination was correlated with TCR sequencing metrics, such as TIL content and the overlap between tumor and blood repertoires. Autologous tumor lysate-pulsed dendritic cell vaccination was administered to the patients between the early 2000s and the early 2010s. The vaccine consisted of monocyte-derived dendritic cells cultured approximately 7 days with IL-4 and GM-CSF, then pulsed overnight with autologous tumor lysate.

Worth noting for this clone: The antigen it binds to is not known. Within one base of it there is no much larger clone, and no base qualities were kept.

Using the immunoSEQ assay, TCRB CDR3 regions were amplified from 2 to 2.5 micrograms of genomic DNA, or from all available DNA when less than that was on hand. The multiplex PCR relied on 60 forward primers for TCR V beta segments and 13 reverse primers for J beta segments. To estimate reads per starting template, synthetic control templates were spiked into each sample at limiting dilution. Sequencing produced 87 bp reads on the Illumina HiSeq System. Regarding the original processing steps: PCR and sequencing errors were removed by a nearest neighbor algorithm that merged closely related sequences. TCR overlap was defined as the percentage of unique tumor TCR beta sequences that were also found in the peripheral blood of the same patient. TCRdb's version of the immuneACCESS table is confined to in-frame rearrangements and falls short of the full clone set. An unresolved V gene accounts for under half of the shortfall where checked; the remainder is of unknown origin. The DNA gave D and trimming, while V, J and clone size come from that table. The sample records about 92,000 clones, approximately 84% of which are singletons. The ten most abundant clones make up around 16% of the sample.

Patients were selected for having adequate residual fresh-frozen tumor tissue and more than two years of available survival data. None of the glioblastoma patients carried an isocitrate dehydrogenase mutation, although molecular status otherwise varied. PBMC were collected before vaccination, two weeks after the third vaccination, and at tumor progression if progression occurred. The Qiagen DNeasy Blood extraction Kit was used for extraction of genomic DNA. For this chain, trimming is 7 bases at the V end and 4 bases at the J end, and the number of junction bases without a gene match is 14. Reading the germline V gene gives CDR1 SGHTA and CDR2 FQGNSA. Counted from cysteine to phenylalanine, this CDR3 has 18 amino acids. Kept here is only the CDR3 DNA, which spans 54 bases and is read in frame from base 1. Beyond this particular receptor, the publication reports: Higher estimated pretreatment TIL content predicted longer time to progression and overall survival after dendritic cell vaccination. The cohort was small and heterogeneous, with few patients having full blood and tumor sets and even fewer initial-recurrent tumor pairs. No direct relationship between TCR clonality and survival was found, suggesting that a diverse polyclonal response may matter. The three-group TCR overlap response model was described as speculative and requiring prospective validation.

The V and J genes are TRBV7-2 and TRBJ2-5; 14 bases in the middle match TRBD2. This sample comprised blood, obtained before dendritic cell vaccination. This receptor was identified in a human donor with glioblastoma. The DNA is TGTGCCAGCACCAAGGCCGGACTAGCGGGGGGCCGGATAGAGACCCAGTACTTC. Its protein product is CASTKAGLAGGRIETQYF.